The table lists the clone carrying this T cell receptor (beta chain) with a count of one. Its antigen remains unknown. CDR3 length: 16 amino acids. Germline trimming cut 5 bases from V and 2 bases from J; bases unmatched to any gene: 6. Germline values: CDR1 LNHNV, CDR2 YYDKDF (reference sequence). The PCR was carried out with 60 Vbeta primers and 13 Jbeta primers. Original data processing: A later analysis tallied approximately 80 million unique TCR beta chains, 10 million to 12 million of them shared. Profiled with immunoSEQ multiplex PCR; TCRdb holds only in-frame clones, not every one. The V and J calls and clone size were taken over from that table, and D and trimming were inferred from the DNA. The sample consists of approximately 190,000 clones, over 80% of them appearing once. The entry originates in a study of cytomegalovirus exposure and HLA in healthy donors. Study-level findings and limits: Most sequenced TCRs were rare (though some public TCRs occurred in many donors).

The TCR sequence derives from a man aged 25 to 40 in good health and CMV-seronegative. The material sequenced was PBMCs. This chain uses TRBV15 with TRBJ2-6; 7 bases map to TRBD1. The DNA for the CDR3 is TGTGCCACCAGCGGGACAGCCATCCCTGGGGCCAACGTCCTGACTTTC. This encodes CATSGTAIPGANVLTF.